The T cell receptor beta chain under discussion was sequenced for a study of T-cell memory formation after mild COVID-19 (dated by TCRdb to about 2021). For the wider study: TCR sequence clusters from the two donors were found to be largely donor specific. Longitudinal TCRalpha and TCRbeta repertoire sequencing tracked T-cell clones expanding and contracting after mild COVID-19 in two donors. The cohort comprised two young, previously healthy adult volunteers, one female and one male. The full study reports these points: Contracting CD4+ clones were located mainly in the CM and EM memory subsets, whereas CD8+ clones were found to be enriched in EMRA. The study covered only a couple of mild cases, and larger cohorts including severe cases with pre-infection samples were considered necessary. Some responding clones were detected in pre-infection memory, which suggested that pre-existing cross-reactive memory T cells had joined the SARS-CoV-2 response. SARS-CoV-2 specificity of the second-wave clones peaking on day 37 was not confirmed. From day 15 to 85, contracting clones showed balanced CD4/CD8 phenotypes, whereas a second wave of clones that expanded from day 15 to 37 leaned towards CD4+.

This clonotype appeared many times. Which antigen it targets is not known. The record has no base qualities; no much larger clone is one base away. The CDR3 covers 12 residues, taking in both the cysteine and the phenylalanine. Only CDR3 DNA remains: 36 bases, in frame from the first base. V is reduced by 5 bases and J by 8 bases, leaving a spacing of 15 bases between them. Via the germline V gene (reference sequence), CDR1 is DFQATT and CDR2 SNEGSKA. Ficoll-Paque density gradient centrifugation was the method used to isolate PBMCs. The sequencer was an Illumina NovaSeq 6000. Using 5'RACE with constant-segment primers, TCRalpha and TCRbeta cDNA libraries were constructed, with sample barcodes and unique molecular identifiers added in the process. Trizol reagent was used to extract RNA from every sample. Libraries were amplified in two PCR steps, with a second sample barcode and Illumina TruSeq adapters added in the second step. Sequencing of the libraries was done on an Illumina NovaSeq, producing 2 x 150 bp paired-end reads. The paper's data handling went like this. Reads were demultiplexed and collapsed into UMI-guided consensus sequences with migec v1.2.7. Using mixcr v2.1.11, the UMI consensuses were aligned to TRA and TRB V and J templates and assembled into clonotypes. A clonotype was counted as expanded or contracted only if both edgeR and NoisET called the change significant, with noise models trained on biological replicates. For edgeR calls, the thresholds were a false discovery rate-adjusted p below 0.01 and a log2 fold-change of 1. PCA with hierarchical clustering of max-normalized trajectories of the 1000 most abundant clonotypes was used as exploratory dynamics analysis. Separately sequenced CD4+ and CD8+ repertoires were used to assign the CD4 or CD8 phenotype of responding clones. The public reads were reanalyzed by TCRdb: fastp trimming at Q25, MiXCR alignment, in-frame beta chains only. Rows matching on CDR3 protein sequence are summarized as one entry with the most common DNA and genes. The authors' filters were not applied to this entry. The sample yields hundreds of thousands of distinct CDR3 sequences; roughly 26% were counted once. Of the sample, around 9% is held by the ten largest clones.

The sequence was collected from an adult woman who had mild COVID-19 (a few samples of this study predate the infection). The sample titles of this study are shuffled in the database, so cell type and time point are left out; the donor was told from shared clones. The rearranged chain carries TRBV20-1 and TRBJ1-2; too little of a D gene remains to name it. Sequenced sample: PBMCs or a T cell subset sorted from them (not recorded which). The DNA sequence is given as TGCAGTGCTGCAGAGGACGAACGGGGCTACACCTTC. It translates to CSAAEDERGYTF.